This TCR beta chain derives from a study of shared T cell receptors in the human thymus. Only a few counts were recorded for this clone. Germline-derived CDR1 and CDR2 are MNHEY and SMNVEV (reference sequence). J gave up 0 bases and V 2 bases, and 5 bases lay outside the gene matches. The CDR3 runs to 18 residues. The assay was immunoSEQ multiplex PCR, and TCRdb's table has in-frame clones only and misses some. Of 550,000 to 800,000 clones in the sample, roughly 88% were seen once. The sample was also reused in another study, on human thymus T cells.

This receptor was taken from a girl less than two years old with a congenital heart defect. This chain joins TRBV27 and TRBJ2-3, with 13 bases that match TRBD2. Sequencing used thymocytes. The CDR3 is CASSLRLAGGLSTDTQYF. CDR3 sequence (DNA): TGTGCCAGCAGTTTAAGACTAGCGGGGGGCCTCAGCACAGATACGCAGTATTTT.